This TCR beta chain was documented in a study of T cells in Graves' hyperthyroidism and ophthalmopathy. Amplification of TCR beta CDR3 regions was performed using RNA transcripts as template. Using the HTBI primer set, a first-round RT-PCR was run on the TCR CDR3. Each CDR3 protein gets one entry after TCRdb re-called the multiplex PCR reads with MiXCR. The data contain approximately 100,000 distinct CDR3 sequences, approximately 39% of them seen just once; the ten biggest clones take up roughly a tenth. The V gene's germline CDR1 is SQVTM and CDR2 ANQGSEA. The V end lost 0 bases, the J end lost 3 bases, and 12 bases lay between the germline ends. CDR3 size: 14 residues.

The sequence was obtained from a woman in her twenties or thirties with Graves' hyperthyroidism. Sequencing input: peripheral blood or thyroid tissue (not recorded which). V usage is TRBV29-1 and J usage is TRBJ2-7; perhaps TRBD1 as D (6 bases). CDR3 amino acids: CSVEDSRTVYEQYF. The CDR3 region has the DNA TGCAGCGTTGAAGACTCAAGGACAGTCTACGAGCAGTACTTC.